One T cell receptor beta chain is described in this entry. The V gene's germline CDR1 is SGHNT and CDR2 YENEEA. The CDR3 is 15 amino acids. Germline trimming cut 0 bases from V and 6 bases from J; bases unmatched to any gene: 5. Original analysis: It was from reference gene primer amplification that nucleated cell counts were estimated. The assay was immunoSEQ multiplex PCR, and TCRdb's table has in-frame clones only and misses some. V and J calls and clone size are copied from that table; D and trimming were computed from the DNA. The sample records about 20,000 clones, roughly 90% being singletons. This specimen belongs to a study of blood T cell repertoires in COVID-19. Study background: Samples taken during acute and convalescent COVID-19 were collected in the United States, Italy and Spain. Sample material is recorded as cDNA or gDNA derived from T cells, B-cell-depleted T cells, or PBMCs.

The clonotype was recovered from a human donor in a cohort sampled during active COVID-19. Sequencing was carried out using peripheral blood. The chain is built from TRBV11-3 and TRBJ2-3, with TRBD2 matching 8 bases. The CDR3 spells CASSLDGTSSDTQYF. The CDR3 nucleotides are TGTGCCAGCAGCTTAGACGGGACTAGTAGTGATACGCAGTATTTT.